A single sample gave rise to the 20 T cell receptor beta chains below, sequenced in a study of cytomegalovirus exposure and HLA in healthy donors. Use of 60 Vbeta and 13 Jbeta primers characterized the PCR. TCRdb keeps only in-frame clones here, not all; method: immunoSEQ multiplex PCR. The sample yields about 57,000 clones, roughly 80% seen once. Sequencing was carried out using PBMCs. These receptors were collected from a woman aged 25 to 39 in good health and CMV-seronegative.

This sequence joins TRBV6-5 and TRBJ2-3; a weak D match, TRBD2 (5 bases). Germline V gene lookup returns CDR1 MNHEY and CDR2 SVGAGI. Deletions cut 4 bases from V and 0 bases from J, with 5 bases between. The CDR3 spans 13 residues. CDR3 amino acids: CASSWTSTDTQYF. CDR3 bases: TGTGCCAGCAGTTGGACTAGCACAGATACGCAGTATTTT.

This clone was counted a few times. The CDR3 loop reads CASSSYRGGGEKLFF. In DNA form, the CDR3 reads TGCGCCAGCAGCTCCTACAGGGGGGGTGGTGAAAAACTGTTTTTT. The rearrangement links TRBV5-1 to TRBJ1-4; 8 nucleotides agree with TRBD1. V shed 3 bases, J shed 7 bases, and the junction held 8 bases outside the gene matches. The CDR3 contains 15 residues. Germline values: CDR1 SGHRS, CDR2 YFSETQ.

The rearrangement uses TRBV30 and TRBJ1-2; TRBD1 aligns across 8 bases. This CDR3 has 15 amino acids. CDR1 is GTSNPN and CDR2 is SVGIG in the germline V gene (reference sequence). The V segment lost 2 bases and the J segment 8 bases; nucleotides outside the gene matches: 13. The CDR3 nucleotides read TGTGCCTGGAGTAGCTCCCGACAGGGGATTAGGGGCTACACCTTC. The encoded protein is CAWSSSRQGIRGYTF.

The chain couples TRBV19 to TRBJ2-2; TRBD1 is a possible D gene (5 bases). CDR1 is LNHDA and CDR2 is SQIVND in the germline V gene (reference sequence). The length of the CDR3 is 15 residues. V was trimmed by 3 bases and J by 0 bases, leaving 8 bases between them. Here the CDR3 DNA reads TGTGCCAGTAGTATCCCAGGGACGAACACCGGGGAGCTGTTTTTT. This codes for CASSIPGTNTGELFF.

A word on this clone: One end of the junction fails to match germline, which may point to a read error. The rearrangement links TRBV7-9 to TRBJ1-1; 12 bases are a match to TRBD1. CDR1 and CDR2 from the germline V gene are SEHNR and FQNEAQ (reference sequence). The CDR3 has 16 amino acids. The CDR3 coding sequence is TGTTCCAGCAGCGTAGGGGGGGACAGGGGGCACACTGAAGCTTTCTTT. Amino acid sequence: CSSSVGGDRGHTEAFF.

The chain combines TRBV2 with TRBJ2-5, with D maybe TRBD1 (5 bases). V shed 1 base and J shed 5 bases, with 5 bases lying between them. The CDR3 is made up of 12 amino acids. Per germline, CDR1 SNHLY and CDR2 FYNNEI. This chain's CDR3 is CASSEGGETQYF. The CDR3 DNA reads as TGTGCCAGCAGTGAAGGGGGCGAGACCCAGTACTTC.

This chain uses TRBV6-5 with TRBJ1-1, with D unclear. Per germline, CDR1 MNHEY and CDR2 SVGAGI. This CDR3 is built from 14 residues. Trimming stripped 6 bases from V and 4 bases from J, with 15 bases between. The CDR3 loop reads CASRSGLIRTEAFF. CDR3 DNA sequence: TGTGCCAGCAGAAGCGGACTAATTCGCACTGAAGCTTTCTTT.

The chain joins TRBV5-1 to TRBJ1-1; 9 bases are shared with TRBD1. Germline CDR1 SGHRS, CDR2 YFSETQ. Trimming took 0 bases from V and 5 from J; bases not matched to a gene: 5. The CDR3 is 15 residues long. In DNA, the CDR3 is TGCGCCAGCAGCTTGGGGTACAGGGGGCGGACTGAAGCTTTCTTT. Amino acid sequence: CASSLGYRGRTEAFF.

This rearrangement joins TRBV11-1 to TRBJ2-4, with a possible D match to TRBD1 (8 bases). Germline V gene sequence: CDR1 SGHAT, CDR2 FQDESV (reference sequence). The CDR3 runs 17 residues. V was trimmed by 4 bases and J by 0 bases, leaving 16 bases between them. CDR3 residues: CASSSTGEGLAKNIQYF. The CDR3 DNA sequence: TGTGCCAGCAGCTCGACAGGGGAGGGCTTAGCCAAAAACATTCAGTACTTC.

V and J are TRBV30 and TRBJ2-1; D may be TRBD1 (6 bases). Germline V lookup: CDR1 GTSNPN, CDR2 SVGIG (reference sequence). The V gene lost 3 bases and the J gene lost 8 bases, with 11 bases spanning the gap. This CDR3 region has 12 residues. The CDR3: CAWRGAQYEQFF. The CDR3, as DNA: TGTGCCTGGAGGGGGGCTCAATATGAGCAGTTCTTC.

The genes are TRBV30 and TRBJ2-7, with D possibly being TRBD1 (6 bases). V was shortened by 4 bases and J by 3 bases, with 10 bases between the two germline ends. The CDR3 runs 12 residues. Per the germline V gene, CDR1 is GTSNPN and CDR2 is SVGIG (reference sequence). The DNA of the CDR3 is TGTGCCTGGACAGGGGAAGGCTACGAGCAGTACTTC. This gives the protein CAWTGEGYEQYF.

CDR3 region: CASSRPSKTGGPSLRNQPQHF. The CDR3 DNA sequence: TGCGCCAGCAGCCGACCTAGTAAGACAGGGGGCCCCTCTCTGCGCAATCAGCCCCAGCATTTT. This sequence joins TRBV5-1 and TRBJ1-5, with 10 positions matching TRBD1. CDR1 is SGHRS and CDR2 is YFSETQ in the germline V gene. The CDR3 has 21 amino acids. Losses at the gene ends were 4 bases for V and 2 bases for J; bases not matched to a gene: 21.

CDR3 residues: CASSQDRGSGADTQYF. CDR3 sequence (DNA): TGCGCCAGCAGCCAAGATCGAGGTAGCGGGGCGGATACGCAGTATTTT. This chain links TRBV4-3 with TRBJ2-3; 8 positions agree with TRBD2. The germline CDR1 and CDR2 sequences are LGHNA and YSLEER. There are 16 residues in the CDR3. V shed 0 bases and J 6 bases; nucleotides not matched to a gene: 8.

This clone was detected a few times. The chain recombines TRBV11-2 with TRBJ1-2; TRBD1 agrees at 7 bases. The V gene end was trimmed by 3 bases and the J gene end by 2 bases; junction bases not matched to a gene: 3. CDR3 size: 14 residues. Germline CDR1 is SGHAT and CDR2 is FQNNGV. CDR3 sequence (DNA): TGTGCCAGCAGCTTCCCGGGACAGAACTATGGCTACACCTTC. As protein: CASSFPGQNYGYTF.

V usage is TRBV7-9 and J usage is TRBJ1-1, with D unresolved. The CDR3 extends over 13 amino acids. The germline V gene encodes CDR1 SEHNR and CDR2 FQNEAQ (reference sequence). Trimming took off 2 bases at V and 5 bases at J, with 9 bases between the two ends. The DNA of the CDR3 is TGTGCCAGCAGCTTAATGGAGGTGACTGAAGCTTTCTTT. Translated, it gives CASSLMEVTEAFF.

The CDR3 DNA reads TGCGCCAGCAGTCACAGGAACACTGAAGCTTTCTTT. This codes for CASSHRNTEAFF. The V gene is TRBV23-1, the J gene TRBJ1-1, with unresolved D. TRBV23-1 is an open reading frame, and its role is uncertain. The CDR3 has 12 amino acids. Trimming removed 3 bases from V and 1 base from J, with 3 bases in between.

This clone was seen just once. This rearrangement joins TRBV28 to TRBJ1-2; D possibly corresponds to TRBD1 (6 bases). Trimming removed 5 bases at V and 3 bases at J, with 16 bases between. Germline V gene lookup returns CDR1 MDHEN and CDR2 SYDVKM. The CDR3 is 15 residues long. The CDR3 DNA follows: TGTGCCAGCAGTCCCCCCCTACAGGGAGACTATGGCTACACCTTC. Translation: CASSPPLQGDYGYTF.

The gene calls are TRBV4-3 and TRBJ2-3; TRBD2 aligns across 11 bases. The CDR3 spans 14 residues. Per the germline V gene, CDR1 is LGHNA and CDR2 is YSLEER. After removal of 4 bases from V and 5 bases from J, the junction contained 2 bases not matched to a gene. This CDR3 reads CASSPLAGGDTQYF. The CDR3 nucleotides read TGCGCCAGCAGCCCCCTAGCGGGAGGAGATACGCAGTATTTT.

The chain uses TRBV30 and TRBJ1-3; TRBD1 agrees at 7 bases. The V and J ends lost 2 bases and 1 base, in that order; junction bases with no gene match: 11. Looked up from germline, CDR1 is GTSNPN and CDR2 is SVGIG (reference sequence). CDR3 length equals 17 residues. The CDR3 region is CAWSLGGTASSGNTIYF. CDR3 coding DNA: TGTGCCTGGAGTCTGGGTGGGACAGCATCATCTGGAAACACCATATATTTT.

In regard to this clone: Other DNA sequences in the sample encode the same CDR3. V is TRBV30 and J is TRBJ2-3, with 10 bases aligning to TRBD2. In germline, CDR1 is GTSNPN, CDR2 SVGIG (reference sequence). CDR3 length: 14 amino acids. J lost 6 bases, V lost 4 bases, and 7 bases had no gene match. This CDR3 reads CAWKGLADSDTQYF. In DNA form, the CDR3 reads TGTGCCTGGAAAGGACTAGCGGATTCGGATACGCAGTATTTT.